Sequencing of this T cell receptor (beta chain) was carried out in a study of beta chain features in type 1 diabetes. Broader study findings: Among type 1 diabetes patients, VDJ junctions had fewer insertions and more deletions. The naive, central memory and Treg TCRB repertoires showed an apparent similarity that was greater among patients than among healthy donors. Shorter TCRB CDR3s, moderately but significantly so, marked every one of the four CD4+ subsets in Type 1 diabetes patients.

For this clone: Antigen specificity is unknown.

Trimming removed 0 bases from V and 3 bases from J, with 8 bases in between. The CDR3 covers 14 residues. Looked up from germline, CDR1 is ENHRY and CDR2 is SYGVKD. Sequenced material consisted of expressed TCRB transcripts (all of the isolated RNA was reverse transcribed). About 3.5 million reads per sample on average were obtained from naive, central memory and regulatory T cell samples. Some clones are missing from TCRdb's copy, which holds only in-frame ones; the method was immunoSEQ multiplex PCR. The table lists nearly 350,000 clones, around 9% of them singletons. Using CD45RO/CCR7/CD25/CD127/CD95/CD27, CD4+ naive, central memory, regulatory and stem cell-like memory cells were sorted.

This TCR was recovered from a man aged 25-40 years with type 1 diabetes. The chain uses TRBV10-3 and TRBJ2-5; D ambiguous. The sample taken for sequencing was central memory CD4+ T cells from blood. DNA for the CDR3: TGTGCCATCAGTGAGTCGAGTAGGGAAGAGACCCAGTACTTC. This sequence encodes CAISESSREETQYF.